Each of the 13 T cell receptor beta chains below was sequenced from the same sample in a study of T cells expressing NK-cell markers. After re-calling the 5' RACE reads, TCRdb lists one entry per CDR3 protein, DNA absent. Recorded here are fewer than 550,000 distinct CDR3 sequences; the top ten clones represent 1.4%. Sequencing was performed on blood T cells: a sorted CD56 or NKG2C T cell subset, CD4+ or CD8+ T cells, or bulk PBMC T cells (not recorded which). The receptors derive from a woman aged 45-59 years in good health.

V gene TRBV5-1 combines with J gene TRBJ2-7; the D call of TRBD1 rests on TCRdb alone, since no DNA is present to check it. CDR1 is SGHRS and CDR2 is YFSETQ in the germline V gene. The CDR3 has 15 residues. The chain's CDR3 is CASSLETGGSYEQYF. Filled out from reference TRBV5-1 and TRBJ2-7, the complete variable domain reads KAGVTQTPRYLIKTRGQQVTLSCSPISGHRSVSWYQQTPGQGLQFLFEYFSETQRNKGNFPGRFSGRQFSNSRSEMNVSTLELGDSALYLCASSLETGGSYEQYFGPGTRLTVT.

This chain joins TRBV24-1 and TRBJ2-3; there is no DNA to check the TCRdb D call of TRBD2. The germline CDR1 and CDR2 sequences are KGHDR and SFDVKD. This CDR3 contains 16 residues. The CDR3 spells CATSDRGTSGTDTQYF.

The J gene is TRBJ2-1, the V gene TRBV6-5. Per germline, CDR1 MNHEY and CDR2 SVGAGI. The CDR3 is 14 residues long. CDR3 protein: CASSYIGPTNEQFF.

The chain combines TRBV6-2 or TRBV6-3 with TRBJ2-2; TCRdb returns TRBD2, unconfirmable since there is no DNA. The CDR3 is 16 residues long. The germline CDR1 and CDR2 sequences are MNHEY and SVGEGT. CDR3 amino acids: CASSYPSGYLAGELFF.

The J gene is TRBJ2-2, the V gene TRBV5-1. The CDR3 sequence is 12 residues long. From germline, CDR1 is SGHRS and CDR2 YFSETQ. CDR3 sequence: CASREPTGELFF.

The chain employs TRBV6-5 and TRBJ2-3; lacking DNA, the TRBD1 call made by TCRdb goes unchecked. The CDR3 runs 16 residues. Germline assignment: CDR1 MNHEY and CDR2 SVGAGI. CDR3 loop: CASSYRYPGGTDTQYF.

The chain links TRBV12-3 or TRBV12-4 to TRBJ2-2; the TCRdb call, TRBD1, lacks DNA for checking. The CDR3 is 14 residues long. CDR3 sequence reads: CATSRDGITGELFF.

The gene calls are TRBV27 and TRBJ1-3. Germline CDR1 MNHEY, CDR2 SMNVEV (reference sequence). The CDR3 is 14 residues long. This chain's CDR3 is CASSPAEAGNTIYF.

V is TRBV2 and J is TRBJ2-1. The CDR3 runs to 13 residues. Germline V gene data show CDR1 as SNHLY and CDR2 as FYNNEI. This CDR3 reads CASREGTYNEQFF.

The rearrangement joins TRBV20-1 to TRBJ2-1; TCRdb picks TRBD2, but there is no DNA to check that call. Germline V gene sequence: CDR1 DFQATT, CDR2 SNEGSKA (reference sequence). The CDR3 is made up of 16 amino acids. The CDR3 reads CSASHLLAGETNEQFF.

The chain employs TRBV11-3 and TRBJ2-2; TCRdb calls TRBD2, which cannot be checked without DNA. Germline values: CDR1 SGHNT, CDR2 YENEEA. The CDR3 length is 16 residues. CDR3: CASSLMGLAGTGELFF. The full variable domain, completed using reference TRBV11-3 and TRBJ2-2, is EAGVVQSPRYKIIEKKQPVAFWCNPISGHNTLYWYLQNLGQGPELLIRYENEEAVDDSQLPKDRFSAERLKGVDSTLKIQPAELGDSAVYLCASSLMGLAGTGELFFGEGSRLTVL.

V and J are TRBV3-1 and TRBJ1-2. Germline V gives CDR1 LGHDT, CDR2 YNNKEL (reference sequence). The CDR3 extends over 17 amino acids. CDR3 in amino acids: CASSQDVVRAPGGGYTF.

V is TRBV5-1 and J is TRBJ2-3. This CDR3 is built from 13 residues. CDR1 is SGHRS, CDR2 YFSETQ, per germline. The CDR3 loop reads CASRSEAPDTQYF. Full variable domain (remainder filled in from reference TRBV5-1 and TRBJ2-3): KAGVTQTPRYLIKTRGQQVTLSCSPISGHRSVSWYQQTPGQGLQFLFEYFSETQRNKGNFPGRFSGRQFSNSRSEMNVSTLELGDSALYLCASRSEAPDTQYFGPGTRLTVL.